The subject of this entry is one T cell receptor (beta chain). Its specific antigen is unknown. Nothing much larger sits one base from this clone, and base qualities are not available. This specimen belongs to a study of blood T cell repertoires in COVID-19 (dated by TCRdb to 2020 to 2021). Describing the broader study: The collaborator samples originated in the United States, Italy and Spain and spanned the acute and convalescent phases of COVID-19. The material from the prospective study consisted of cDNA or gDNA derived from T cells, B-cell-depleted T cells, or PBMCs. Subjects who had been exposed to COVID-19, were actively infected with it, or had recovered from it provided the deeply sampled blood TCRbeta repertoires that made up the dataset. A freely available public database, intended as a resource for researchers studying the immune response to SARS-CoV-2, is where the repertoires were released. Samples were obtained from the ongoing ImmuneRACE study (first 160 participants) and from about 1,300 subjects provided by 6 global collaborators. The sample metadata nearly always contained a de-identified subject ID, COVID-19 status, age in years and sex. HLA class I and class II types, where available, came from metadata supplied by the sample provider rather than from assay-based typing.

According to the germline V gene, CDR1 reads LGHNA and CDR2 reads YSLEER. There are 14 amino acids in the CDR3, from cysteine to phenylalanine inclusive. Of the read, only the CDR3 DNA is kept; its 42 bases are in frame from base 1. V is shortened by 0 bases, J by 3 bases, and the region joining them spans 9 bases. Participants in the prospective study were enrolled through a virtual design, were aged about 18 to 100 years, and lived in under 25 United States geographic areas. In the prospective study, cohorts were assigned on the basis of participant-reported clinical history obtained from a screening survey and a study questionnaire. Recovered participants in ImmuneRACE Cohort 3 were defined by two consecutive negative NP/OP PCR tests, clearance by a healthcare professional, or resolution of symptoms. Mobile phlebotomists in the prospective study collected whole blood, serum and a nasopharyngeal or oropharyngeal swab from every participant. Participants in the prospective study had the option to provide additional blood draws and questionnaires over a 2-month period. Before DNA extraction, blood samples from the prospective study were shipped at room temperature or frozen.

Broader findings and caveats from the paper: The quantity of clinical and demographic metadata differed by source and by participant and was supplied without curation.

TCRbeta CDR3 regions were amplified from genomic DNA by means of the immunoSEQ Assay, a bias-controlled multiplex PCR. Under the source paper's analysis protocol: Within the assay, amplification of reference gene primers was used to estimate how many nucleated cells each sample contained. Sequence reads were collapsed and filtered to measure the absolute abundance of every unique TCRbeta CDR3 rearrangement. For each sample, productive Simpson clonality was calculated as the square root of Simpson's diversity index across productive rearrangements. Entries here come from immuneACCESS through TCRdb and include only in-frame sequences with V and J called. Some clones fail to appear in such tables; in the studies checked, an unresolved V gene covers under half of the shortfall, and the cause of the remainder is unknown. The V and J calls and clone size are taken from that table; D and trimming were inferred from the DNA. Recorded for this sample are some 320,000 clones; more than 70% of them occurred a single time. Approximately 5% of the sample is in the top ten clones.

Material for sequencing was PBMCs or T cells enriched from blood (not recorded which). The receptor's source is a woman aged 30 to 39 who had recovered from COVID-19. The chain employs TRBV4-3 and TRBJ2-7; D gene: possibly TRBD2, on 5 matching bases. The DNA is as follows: TGCGCCAGCAGCCAAGAGACTACCGGCTACGAGCAGTACTTC. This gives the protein CASSQETTGYEQYF.